The 28 T cell receptor beta chains below come from one sample, sequenced in a study of T cell responses to AZD1222 COVID-19 vaccine. Assay: immunoSEQ multiplex PCR; the TCRdb copy retains only in-frame clones and omits some. The sample includes some 120,000 clones, about 89% of them seen just once. This sample comprised peripheral blood, obtained on day 0 of MenACWY control vaccination. All receptors come from an adult in good health.

The rearrangement links TRBV7-8 to TRBJ2-1; 7 positions match TRBD2. Looked up from germline, CDR1 is SGHVS and CDR2 is FQNEAQ. CDR3 size: 15 residues. The J segment lost 1 base and the V segment lost 3 bases, leaving 3 bases of the junction unmatched. CDR3: CASSFGGSSYNEQFF. The DNA of the CDR3 is TGTGCCAGCAGCTTCGGCGGGAGTTCCTACAATGAGCAGTTCTTC.

This chain joins TRBV11-3 and TRBJ1-6; unclear D gene. The CDR3 sequence is 15 residues long. Trimming left V 3 bases short and J 7 bases short, with 13 bases between. Germline assignment: CDR1 SGHNT and CDR2 YENEEA. CDR3 sequence: CASSFSAPRNSPLHF. In nucleotides, the CDR3 is TGTGCCAGCAGCTTCTCGGCGCCGAGGAATTCACCCCTCCACTTT.

The chain links TRBV5-4 to TRBJ2-1; the D gene is possibly TRBD1 (6 bases). The CDR3 is made up of 16 amino acids. Looked up from germline, CDR1 is SGHNT and CDR2 is YYREEE (reference sequence). V was clipped by 4 bases and J by 4 bases, with 18 bases between them. CDR3 bases: TGTGCCAGCAGCATTAGCCTCGGACAGTCATACAATGAGCAGTTCTTC. Its protein is CASSISLGQSYNEQFF.

V gene TRBV10-3 combines with J gene TRBJ1-2; TRBD1 might be the D (5 bases). The CDR3 runs 13 residues. Germline CDR1 reads ENHRY; CDR2 reads SYGVKD. The germline V and J ends were trimmed by 6 bases and 2 bases, with 10 bases remaining between them. CDR3 region: CAIRQGSNYGYTF. The CDR3 coding sequence is TGTGCCATCAGGCAGGGATCGAACTATGGCTACACCTTC.

The chain carries TRBV6-6 and TRBJ1-2, with D possibly TRBD1 on 5 matching bases. V gave up 0 bases and J gave up 7 bases, with 9 bases separating them. The CDR3 covers 13 residues. In germline, CDR1 is MNHNY, CDR2 SVGAGI (reference sequence). CDR3 nucleotide sequence: TGTGCCAGCAGTTACTCGCGGCAGGGTGGCTACACCTTC. It specifies CASSYSRQGGYTF.

A few counts support this clone. V gene TRBV4-2 combines with J gene TRBJ2-1; a possible D gene is TRBD2 (5 bases). The CDR3 extends over 14 amino acids. CDR1 and CDR2 (germline): LGHNA, YNFKEQ. Trimming stripped 3 bases from V and 8 bases from J, with 14 bases between. The CDR3 is CASSHVPRVDEQFF. The CDR3 DNA sequence: TGTGCCAGCAGCCATGTTCCGCGGGTGGATGAGCAGTTCTTC.

The chain uses TRBV18 and TRBJ2-6, with D possibly being TRBD1 or TRBD2 (5 bases each). V dropped 6 bases and J dropped 9 bases, with 15 bases sitting between them. The CDR3 length is 14 residues. The germline V gene encodes CDR1 KGHSH and CDR2 LQKENI. CDR3 DNA sequence: TGTGCCAGCTCGCCGACCAGGGACCGCAACGTCCTGACTTTC. Protein product: CASSPTRDRNVLTF.

This chain uses TRBV6-5 with TRBJ2-4, with 8 bases matching TRBD1. CDR3 length: 15 amino acids. The germline gives CDR1 MNHEY, CDR2 SVGAGI. Trimming at V came to 6 bases and at J to 9 bases, leaving 13 bases not matched to a gene. The CDR3 region is CASRTTGQGMSIQYF. For the CDR3, the DNA is TGTGCCAGCAGGACCACCGGACAGGGCATGTCCATTCAGTACTTC.

The genes are TRBV24-1 and TRBJ2-5; no reliable D call. CDR1 and CDR2 from the germline V gene are KGHDR and SFDVKD. V dropped 4 bases and J dropped 5 bases, with 10 bases sitting between them. The CDR3 has 13 amino acids. The CDR3, as DNA: TGTGCCACCAGTGACCCTCTCGGGGAGACCCAGTACTTC. It yields the protein CATSDPLGETQYF.

This chain connects TRBV30 to TRBJ2-1; D remains ambiguous. Germline CDR1 reads GTSNPN; CDR2 reads SVGIG (reference sequence). V was trimmed by 3 bases and J by 9 bases, leaving 12 bases between them. The CDR3 extends over 12 amino acids. The CDR3 DNA is TGTGCCTGGAGCTCAGTTCTCGGTGAGCAGTTCTTC. It specifies CAWSSVLGEQFF.

This chain links TRBV6-5 with TRBJ1-1; D possibly corresponds to TRBD1 (5 bases). Germline CDR1 and CDR2: MNHEY and SVGAGI. This CDR3 has 12 amino acids. Trimming left V 5 bases short and J 11 bases short, with 15 bases between. Written as DNA, the CDR3 is TGTGCCAGCAGTCTATCCGGGGGAGAGGCTTTCTTT. Protein: CASSLSGGEAFF.

The CDR3 is CASSLGTSGGRNEQFF. In nucleotides, the CDR3 is TGTGCCAGCAGCTTAGGCACTAGCGGAGGAAGGAATGAGCAGTTCTTC. The rearrangement uses TRBV7-9 and TRBJ2-1, with 8 bases that match TRBD2. Looked up from germline, CDR1 is SEHNR and CDR2 is FQNEAQ (reference sequence). The CDR3 is 16 residues long. Trimming removed 1 base from V and 7 bases from J; junction bases left unmatched: 9.

V usage is TRBV10-3 and J usage is TRBJ1-4, with D hard to call. Germline V CDR1 and CDR2: ENHRY, SYGVKD. This CDR3 is 15 amino acids long. V was shortened by 10 bases and J by 3 bases, with 18 bases between the two germline ends. The CDR3 DNA is TGTGCCACCCGAAGGTCAACAGAAGCTAATGAAAAACTGTTTTTT. It is translated as CATRRSTEANEKLFF.

V gene TRBV10-3 combines with J gene TRBJ1-1; no reliable D call. The germline V gene encodes CDR1 ENHRY and CDR2 SYGVKD. Trimming left V 4 bases short and J 7 bases short, with 16 bases between. The CDR3 length is 14 residues. The DNA of the CDR3 is TGTGCCATCAGTGGCGACCCAGCGGCAGGTGAAGCTTTCTTT. It is translated as CAISGDPAAGEAFF.

V and J are TRBV6-4 and TRBJ2-1; D may be TRBD2 (5 bases). CDR3 length equals 15 residues. V lost 3 bases and J lost 6, with 15 bases in between. Germline V gene lookup returns CDR1 MRHNA and CDR2 SNTAGT. This CDR3 is CASSEAPRGLNEQFF. CDR3 coding DNA: TGTGCCAGCAGTGAGGCCCCCCGCGGGCTCAATGAGCAGTTCTTC.

This chain joins TRBV5-1 and TRBJ1-4; D ambiguous. Trimming cost V 0 bases and J 0 bases, with 9 bases left between them. CDR3 length equals 16 residues. The V gene's germline CDR1 is SGHRS and CDR2 YFSETQ. This CDR3 is CASSLDSFTTNEKLFF. The DNA for the CDR3 is TGCGCCAGCAGCTTGGACAGTTTTACAACTAATGAAAAACTGTTTTTT.

The J gene is TRBJ2-3, the V gene TRBV9; D unclear. There are 15 residues in the CDR3. Trimming pared 4 bases from V and 2 bases from J, leaving 14 bases between. Germline CDR1 is SGDLS and CDR2 is YYNGEE. The CDR3 reads CASSITGLITDTQYF. CDR3 DNA sequence: TGTGCCAGCAGCATCACGGGCCTTATCACAGATACGCAGTATTTT.

Concerning this clone itself: Within the sample, other DNA sequences also encode this same CDR3. The chain employs TRBV18 and TRBJ1-1; tentatively, D is TRBD1 (5 bases). This CDR3 is built from 13 residues. Per the germline V gene, CDR1 is KGHSH and CDR2 is LQKENI. Trimming cost V 3 bases and J 1 base, with 6 bases left between them. CDR3: CASSPGQNTEAFF. DNA of the CDR3: TGTGCCAGCTCACCTGGACAGAACACTGAAGCTTTCTTT.

The V and J genes are TRBV20-1 and TRBJ2-1; a weak D match, TRBD2 (6 bases). In germline, CDR1 is DFQATT, CDR2 SNEGSKA (reference sequence). This CDR3 comprises 17 residues. V lost 3 bases and J 1 base, leaving 19 bases between the germline ends. CDR3 region: CSASLFGKLASYNEQFF. CDR3 nucleotides: TGCAGTGCTAGTCTGTTTGGTAAGCTAGCGTCCTACAATGAGCAGTTCTTC.

The rearrangement uses TRBV5-4 and TRBJ2-3; TRBD1 aligns across 8 bases. CDR1 SGHNT and CDR2 YYREEE come from the germline V gene (reference sequence). Trimming removed 4 bases from V and 2 bases from J; junction bases left unmatched: 9. The CDR3 runs to 16 residues. CDR3 DNA: TGTGCCAGCAGCCCTAAAGACAGGGGACTCACAGATACGCAGTATTTT. This encodes CASSPKDRGLTDTQYF.

This clone was counted a single time. The rearrangement links TRBV30 to TRBJ1-6, with 9 bases that match TRBD1. The CDR3 covers 14 residues. J was trimmed by 6 bases and V by 1 base; bases with no gene match: 1. From germline, CDR1 is GTSNPN and CDR2 SVGIG (reference sequence). CDR3 DNA: TGTGCCTGGAGTGGGGACAGGGCTAATTCACCCCTCCACTTT. Translated, it gives CAWSGDRANSPLHF. Looking up the rest from reference TRBV30 and TRBJ1-6 gives the full variable domain: SQTIHQWPATLVQPVGSPLSLECTVEGTSNPNLYWYRQAAGRGLQLLFYSVGIGQISSEVPQNLSASRPQDRQFILSSKKLLLSDSGFYLCAWSGDRANSPLHFGNGTRLTVT.

The chain is built from TRBV3-1 (or the pseudogene TRBV3-2) and TRBJ2-3; D is ambiguous. This CDR3 comprises 14 residues. Germline lookup yields CDR1 LGHDT and CDR2 YNNKEL (reference sequence). V gave up 1 base and J gave up 2 bases, with 7 bases separating them. CDR3 in DNA: TGTGCCAGCAGCCAAGGCGGAATCACAGATACGCAGTATTTT. This sequence encodes CASSQGGITDTQYF.

The rearrangement links TRBV27 to TRBJ2-5, with 10 positions matching TRBD2. J gave up 4 bases and V 0 bases, and 2 bases lay outside the gene matches. Germline CDR1 reads MNHEY; CDR2 reads SMNVEV (reference sequence). The CDR3 loop spans 15 amino acids. CDR3 bases: TGTGCCAGCAGTTTATCGCTAGCGGGAGTAGAGACCCAGTACTTC. Amino acids: CASSLSLAGVETQYF.

In nucleotides, the CDR3 is TGTGCCAGCAGCCAAAATAGTCGGGTGTCACCCCTCCACTTT. This translates into CASSQNSRVSPLHF. The chain carries TRBV9 and TRBJ1-6; no reliable D call. The CDR3 has 14 amino acids. In germline, CDR1 is SGDLS, CDR2 YYNGEE. Trimming removed 4 bases from V and 10 bases from J, with 15 bases in between.

The chain couples TRBV4-3 to TRBJ2-2; TRBD2 aligns across 9 bases. Trimming took 0 bases from V and 5 from J; bases not matched to a gene: 7. CDR1 is LGHNA and CDR2 is YSLEER in the germline V gene. This CDR3 spans 17 amino acids. The CDR3 region is CASSQEVLAGRTGELFF. CDR3 in DNA: TGCGCCAGCAGCCAAGAGGTGCTAGCGGGACGGACCGGGGAGCTGTTTTTT.

This clone has a single count. The chain carries TRBV11-3 and TRBJ2-1; 8 positions agree with TRBD1. Unmatched junction bases numbered 4, after V lost 4 bases and J lost 5 bases. CDR1 is SGHNT and CDR2 is YENEEA in the germline V gene. This CDR3 has 14 residues. For the CDR3, the DNA is TGTGCCAGCAGCTCGACAGGGGAGCACAATGAGCAGTTCTTC. It translates to CASSSTGEHNEQFF.

This chain links TRBV7-3 with TRBJ2-1; TRBD2 aligns across 8 bases. The V segment lost 3 bases and the J segment 0 bases; nucleotides outside the gene matches: 7. The CDR3 sequence is 17 residues long. The V gene's germline CDR1 is SGHTA and CDR2 FQGTGA. The CDR3 DNA reads TGTGCCAGCAGCTTTGGTAGCGGGATGAACTCCTACAATGAGCAGTTCTTC. Protein product: CASSFGSGMNSYNEQFF.

The chain joins TRBV6-5 to TRBJ2-7; 14 bases are a match to TRBD2. V shed 4 bases and J 7 bases; nucleotides not matched to a gene: 6. The CDR3 loop spans 15 amino acids. Germline V gene sequence: CDR1 MNHEY, CDR2 SVGAGI. The CDR3 DNA follows: TGTGCCAGCAGTTTGGGACTAGCGGGAGTGGGGGAGCAGTACTTC. Translated: CASSLGLAGVGEQYF.